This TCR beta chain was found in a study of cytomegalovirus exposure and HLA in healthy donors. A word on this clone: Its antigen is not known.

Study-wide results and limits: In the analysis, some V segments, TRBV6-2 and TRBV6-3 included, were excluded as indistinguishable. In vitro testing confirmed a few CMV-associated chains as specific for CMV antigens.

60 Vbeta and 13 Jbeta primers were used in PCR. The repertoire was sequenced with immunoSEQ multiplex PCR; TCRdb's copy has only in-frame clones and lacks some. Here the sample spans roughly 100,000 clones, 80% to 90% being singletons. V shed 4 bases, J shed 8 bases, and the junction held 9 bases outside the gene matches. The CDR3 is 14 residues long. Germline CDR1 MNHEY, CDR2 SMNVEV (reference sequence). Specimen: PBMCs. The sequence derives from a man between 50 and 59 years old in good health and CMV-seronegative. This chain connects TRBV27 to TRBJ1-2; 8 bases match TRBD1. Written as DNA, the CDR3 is TGTGCCAGCAGTTCCCACAGGGGGGTGGAAGGCTACACCTTC. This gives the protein CASSSHRGVEGYTF.